What follows is one TCR beta chain and its context. Its specificity is unknown. The data belong to a study of cytomegalovirus exposure and HLA in healthy donors. Study overall: Caucasian-associated ancestry cluster membership applied to around 76% of several hundred genotyped donors.

CDR1 is SGHTA and CDR2 is FQGNSA in the germline V gene. Trimming removed 5 bases from V and 5 bases from J; junction bases left unmatched: 9. The CDR3 has 16 residues. PCR used 60 Vbeta primers and 13 Jbeta primers. Data came from immunoSEQ multiplex PCR; TCRdb stores just in-frame clones and leaves some out. In the table there are 150,000 to 200,000 clones, about 59% of which are singletons. The study's findings and limits: About 87% or about 30% of the time was how often most TCR beta V segments were productive, according to an earlier analysis. In vitro confirmation showed three CMV-associated chains to be CMV antigen specific.

The sequence came from a man in his forties in good health and CMV-seronegative. V gene TRBV7-2 combines with J gene TRBJ1-5; 10 bases agree with TRBD1. Source material: PBMCs. CDR3 residues: CASSRTGQGVDQPQHF. The CDR3 coding sequence is TGTGCCAGCAGCCGTACTGGACAGGGGGTCGATCAGCCCCAGCATTTT.